This T cell receptor beta chain appears in the sequencing data of a study of Ad26.COV2.S vaccination and SARS-CoV-2 variants. As for the study in general: Intramuscular Ad26.COV2.S doses were given once or twice, 56 days apart. Study outcomes and limitations: The analyses of TCR breadth and depth may have understated the size of total T cell responses.

In the case of this clone: Antigen specificity is unknown.

Treatment: some 19 received Ad26.COV2.S at low or high dose, single or two shots; roughly five received placebo; per-sample allocation not given. The investigators took samples on day 63 after the first vaccine or placebo injection. TCRdb's copy holds only in-frame clones and misses some; the assay was immunoSEQ multiplex PCR. This table has roughly 510,000 clones, roughly 85% appearing once. The sequence came from a person between 18 and 59 years old who received the Ad26.COV2.S COVID-19 vaccine or a placebo. The sample here was peripheral blood, taken in a trial of Ad26.COV2.S vaccine versus placebo.

CDR3 residues: CASSPSGASNQPQHF. The CDR3 coding sequence is TGTGCCAGCTCACCTTCGGGGGCCAGCAATCAGCCCCAGCATTTT. This chain joins TRBV18 and TRBJ1-5; D is possibly TRBD1 (6 bases). Between the trimmed V and J ends, which lost 3 bases and 1 base, there was a span of 10 bases. Per germline, CDR1 KGHSH and CDR2 LQKENI. This CDR3 contains 15 residues.